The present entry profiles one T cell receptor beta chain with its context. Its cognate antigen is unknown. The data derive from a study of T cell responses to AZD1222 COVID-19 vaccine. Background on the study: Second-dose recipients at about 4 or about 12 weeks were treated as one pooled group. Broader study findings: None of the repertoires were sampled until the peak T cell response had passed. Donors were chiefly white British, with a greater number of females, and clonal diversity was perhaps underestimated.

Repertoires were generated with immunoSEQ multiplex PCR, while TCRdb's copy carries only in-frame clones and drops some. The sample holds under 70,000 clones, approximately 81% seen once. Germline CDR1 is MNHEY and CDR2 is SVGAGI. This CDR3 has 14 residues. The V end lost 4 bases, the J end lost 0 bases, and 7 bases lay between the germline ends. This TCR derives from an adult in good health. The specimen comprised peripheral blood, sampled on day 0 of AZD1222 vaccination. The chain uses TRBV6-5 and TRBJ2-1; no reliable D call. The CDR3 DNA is TGTGCCAGCAGTTCTGCGAGCTCCTACAATGAGCAGTTCTTC. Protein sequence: CASSSASSYNEQFF.